This note documents a single T cell receptor beta chain sequence. No antigen is known for it. J gave up 2 bases and V 5 bases, and 6 bases lay outside the gene matches. Germline V gives CDR1 DFQATT, CDR2 SNEGSKA (reference sequence). The CDR3 has 13 residues. These data come from a study of response to subunit inactivated influenza vaccine. General study findings and limits: Few new T cells, the authors suggested, are recruited by each seasonal influenza vaccination.

TCRdb redid the calling of the RT-PCR reads with MiXCR, one entry per CDR3 protein. The sample consists of 700,000 to 800,000 distinct CDR3 sequences, approximately 17% of them appearing once. The genes are TRBV20-1 and TRBJ2-7; 7 nucleotides match TRBD1. This clonotype originated in a man aged 50 to 60 who received an inactivated influenza vaccine. Sequencing used PBMCs from blood, obtained around 5 days after vaccination. For the CDR3, the DNA is TGCAGTGCTTCAGACAGGGCCCCCTACGAGCAGTACTTC. As protein: CSASDRAPYEQYF.